This T cell receptor (beta chain) was sequenced during a study of blood T cell repertoires in COVID-19. In the authors' methods: Estimation of nucleated cell counts relied on the amplification of reference gene primers. The protocol was immunoSEQ multiplex PCR, while the TCRdb copy is restricted to in-frame clones and leaves out a portion. V, J and clone size reflect that table, while D and trimming were determined from the DNA. The repertoire consists of 350,000 or so clones, with over 85% occurring once and the leading ten covering roughly 4%. Seattle patients were enrolled while actively infected and followed longitudinally. This clone has only one observation. This likely comes from a read error, as the CDR3 has no conserved phenylalanine or tryptophan at its end. The DNA is left out, because the CDR3 cannot be placed on it with certainty; the CDR3 is given as TCRdb lists it. Sample: peripheral blood. This receptor was identified in a woman aged 60 to 75 with COVID-19, enrolled during active disease.

CDR3 loop: CSVARGLL. This rearrangement joins TRBV29-1 to TRBJ2-3; the table's D call, TRBD1, was not checked against the DNA. The CDR3 region is 8 residues in length, termini included. Germline CDR1 reads SQVTM; CDR2 reads ANQGSEA.